These 32 T cell receptor beta chains came from one sample sequenced in a study of shared clonotypes between healthy human individuals (dated by TCRdb to 2019 to 2021). CD8 naive samples were obtained by positive selection for CCR7 among CD45RO-negative cells, yielding a CD45RA+CCR7+ population from which TemRA cells were excluded. Receptors were amplified or captured by the immunoSEQ multiplex PCR assay. Held by TCRdb, this immuneACCESS table contains in-frame sequences only and omits some clones. Under half of the omission traces to an unresolved V gene where checked; the cause of the rest is unknown. Counted in this sample were over 2 million clones; over 85% of them appeared once. The ten largest clones represent 0.85% to 1.2% of the sample. Material for sequencing was naive CD8+ T cells sorted from blood. The cell subset or site label here, explained by the study, means: CD45RA+CCR7+. These receptors originate from a man aged 18 to 35 in good health.

The V and J genes are TRBV11-2 and TRBJ1-6; D is unresolved. V was clipped by 1 base and J by 7 bases, with 11 bases between them. Germline CDR1 reads SGHAT; CDR2 reads FQNNGV. This CDR3 spans 15 amino acids. CDR3 in amino acids: CASSLGAVLNSPLHF. Here the CDR3 DNA reads TGTGCCAGCAGCTTAGGGGCAGTTTTAAATTCACCCCTCCACTTT.

As DNA, the CDR3 is TGCGCCAGCAGCCCACGGTGGGCTAGCGGGACTGACAATGAGCAGTTCTTC. Amino acids: CASSPRWASGTDNEQFF. This chain joins TRBV4-3 and TRBJ2-1, with 9 bases that match TRBD2. Germline V gene sequence: CDR1 LGHNA, CDR2 YSLEER. The CDR3 spans 17 residues. V shed 4 bases and J 5 bases; nucleotides not matched to a gene: 12.

The CDR3 loop reads CASSRWAGGNNEQFF. The CDR3 DNA reads TGTGCCAGCAGTCGCTGGGCGGGAGGTAACAATGAGCAGTTCTTC. The V call is TRBV6-5, the J call TRBJ2-1; 8 bases fit TRBD2. The CDR3 contains 15 residues. The germline CDR1 and CDR2 sequences are MNHEY and SVGAGI. J was trimmed by 5 bases and V by 5 bases; bases with no gene match: 8.

J is TRBJ2-2 and V is TRBV2, with D tentatively TRBD2 (6 bases). The V gene lost 3 bases and the J gene lost 9 bases, with 11 bases spanning the gap. CDR3 size: 13 residues. CDR1 SNHLY and CDR2 FYNNEI come from the germline V gene. The CDR3 sequence is CASSEGTSRELFF. DNA of the CDR3: TGTGCCAGCAGTGAGGGGACTTCGCGGGAGCTGTTTTTT.

The genes are TRBV7-9 and TRBJ1-4; no definite D call. V lost 5 bases to trimming and J lost 3 bases, with 13 bases between them. Per germline, CDR1 SEHNR and CDR2 FQNEAQ (reference sequence). This CDR3 is 15 amino acids long. The DNA for the CDR3 is TGTGCCAGCAGCCCCACCGGGGTCGCTAATGAAAAACTGTTTTTT. Protein: CASSPTGVANEKLFF.

Points on this clone: Distinct nucleotide sequences in the sample also encode this CDR3. This chain connects TRBV9 to TRBJ1-5, with D tentatively TRBD1 (5 bases). Trimming stripped 3 bases from V and 4 bases from J, with 11 bases between. CDR3 size: 14 residues. Germline V gene data show CDR1 as SGDLS and CDR2 as YYNGEE. CDR3 in DNA: TGTGCCAGCAGCGACGACGGGGGGAATCAGCCCCAGCATTTT. Translation gives CASSDDGGNQPQHF.

This chain joins TRBV7-8 and TRBJ2-7, with a possible D match to TRBD2 (6 bases). The CDR3 is 15 residues long. The germline V gene encodes CDR1 SGHVS and CDR2 FQNEAQ. Trimming shortened V by 1 base and J by 2 bases, and 12 bases separated the two germline ends. DNA of the CDR3: TGTGCCAGCAGCTTAGACGGCGGGACGACCTACGAGCAGTACTTC. Residues: CASSLDGGTTYEQYF.

The chain combines TRBV13 with TRBJ2-1, with D possibly being TRBD1 (5 bases). This CDR3 region has 15 residues. Trimming cost V 3 bases and J 2 bases, with 11 bases left between them. Germline CDR1 PRHDT, CDR2 FYEKMQ (reference sequence). Written as DNA, the CDR3 is TGTGCCAGCAGCTTCGGCAGGGCCACCTACAATGAGCAGTTCTTC. Translated, it gives CASSFGRATYNEQFF.

The V gene is TRBV13, the J gene TRBJ2-1; D may correspond to TRBD1 or TRBD2 (5 bases each). The CDR3 length is 13 residues. Trimming cost V 3 bases and J 9 bases, with 12 bases left between them. Germline V gene lookup returns CDR1 PRHDT and CDR2 FYEKMQ (reference sequence). The CDR3: CASSFSGLGEQFF. The CDR3 DNA reads as TGTGCCAGCAGCTTCTCGGGGCTCGGTGAGCAGTTCTTC.

The V call is TRBV9, the J call TRBJ1-1; TRBD1 is a possible D gene (5 bases). With 3 bases removed from V and 4 bases from J, the gap between germline ends came to 22 bases. The CDR3 runs 17 residues. CDR1 is SGDLS and CDR2 is YYNGEE in the germline V gene. CDR3 coding DNA: TGTGCCAGCAGCGAGGAGGGGATTCATCAGGGAATCACTGAAGCTTTCTTT. Translation: CASSEEGIHQGITEAFF.

The gene calls are TRBV9 and TRBJ2-2, with 7 bases fitting TRBD1. This CDR3 region has 17 residues. Trimming removed 0 bases from V and 0 bases from J; junction bases left unmatched: 5. CDR1 is SGDLS, CDR2 YYNGEE, per germline. Here the CDR3 DNA reads TGTGCCAGCAGCGTAGACCGGACAGGTTCGAACACCGGGGAGCTGTTTTTT. It specifies CASSVDRTGSNTGELFF.

This clone was seen only once. The V and J genes are TRBV7-2 and TRBJ2-3; D possibly corresponds to TRBD1 (6 bases). V was cut by 5 bases and J by 2 bases, with 17 bases left in between. The CDR3 covers 16 residues. CDR1 and CDR2 from the germline V gene are SGHTA and FQGNSA. CDR3 sequence reads: CASSPWVAGDTDTQYF. CDR3 DNA sequence: TGTGCCAGCAGCCCCTGGGTGGCAGGGGACACAGATACGCAGTATTTT.

This chain links TRBV4-1 with TRBJ2-1, with 9 bases lining up with TRBD1. In germline, CDR1 is MGHRA, CDR2 YSYEKL. This CDR3 is 15 amino acids long. The V and J ends lost 3 bases and 5 bases, in that order; junction bases with no gene match: 5. The CDR3 protein is CASSHRQGDHNEQFF. CDR3 in DNA: TGCGCCAGCAGCCATCGACAGGGGGACCACAATGAGCAGTTCTTC.

This clone was detected only a few times. Other DNA sequences of this sample code for an identical CDR3. CDR3 bases: TGTGCCAGCAGCTTGGGGCTAGCGGGGACCTACGAGCAGTACTTC. Residues: CASSLGLAGTYEQYF. This rearrangement joins TRBV5-6 to TRBJ2-7, with 9 bases identical to TRBD2. This CDR3 has 15 residues. Trimming at V came to 0 bases and at J to 2 bases, leaving 3 bases not matched to a gene. CDR1 is SGHDT and CDR2 is YYEEEE in the germline V gene.

CDR3 amino acids: CASSQTESSYEQYF. DNA of the CDR3: TGCGCCAGCAGCCAAACGGAGAGCTCCTACGAGCAGTACTTC. This chain joins TRBV4-3 and TRBJ2-7; D unresolved. The CDR3 is made up of 14 amino acids. CDR1 and CDR2 (germline): LGHNA, YSLEER. Trimming cost V 2 bases and J 0 bases, with 8 bases left between them.

V and J are TRBV29-1 and TRBJ2-5; 12 positions match TRBD2. With V trimmed by 7 bases and J by 4 bases, 7 bases remained unmatched. CDR3 size: 14 residues. Germline V gene data show CDR1 as SQVTM and CDR2 as ANQGSEA. CDR3 DNA: TGCAGCGGTCATCTAGCGGGAGGGGGAGAGACCCAGTACTTC. Translating gives CSGHLAGGGETQYF.

The sample holds one count of this clone. V and J are TRBV2 and TRBJ2-7, with a possible D match to TRBD2 (6 bases). Per the germline V gene, CDR1 is SNHLY and CDR2 is FYNNEI. With 2 bases removed from V and 2 bases from J, the gap between germline ends came to 19 bases. This CDR3 comprises 17 residues. The CDR3 region has the DNA TGTGCCAGCAGTGAAATTTCCAGTTGGGGGGAAGCCTACGAGCAGTACTTC. Translation gives CASSEISSWGEAYEQYF.

V usage is TRBV6-1 and J usage is TRBJ1-2; no reliable D call. CDR1 is MNHNS, CDR2 SASEGT, per germline. This CDR3 has 13 amino acids. V was clipped by 0 bases and J by 4 bases, with 6 bases between them. CDR3 region: CASSEAGIYGYTF. CDR3 nucleotide sequence: TGTGCCAGCAGTGAAGCGGGCATCTATGGCTACACCTTC.

The gene calls are TRBV19 and TRBJ2-7; D call uncertain. The CDR3 is 13 residues long. Germline CDR1 and CDR2: LNHDA and SQIVND (reference sequence). The ends were cut back, 5 bases at V and 2 bases at J, with 10 bases in the middle. The DNA of the CDR3 is TGTGCCAGTAGTGCCGGCCCAGCCTACGAGCAGTACTTC. Translating it yields CASSAGPAYEQYF.

The chain has TRBV7-2 and TRBJ2-1; D call uncertain. The V gene lost 5 bases and the J gene lost 8 bases, with 13 bases spanning the gap. Germline V gene data show CDR1 as SGHTA and CDR2 as FQGNSA. The CDR3 loop spans 13 amino acids. The CDR3 protein is CASSVRIAHEQFF. The CDR3 coding sequence is TGTGCCAGCAGCGTGAGGATCGCCCATGAGCAGTTCTTC.

The chain is built from TRBV11-2 and TRBJ2-1; TRBD2 matches at 7 bases. V dropped 5 bases and J dropped 6; count of bases not matched to a gene: 7. The CDR3 runs to 14 residues. Per the germline V gene, CDR1 is SGHAT and CDR2 is FQNNGV. The CDR3 spells CASSQGASGNEQFF. CDR3 nucleotide sequence: TGTGCCAGCAGCCAAGGGGCTAGCGGCAATGAGCAGTTCTTC.

The chain links TRBV9 to TRBJ2-1, with 12 positions matching TRBD2. V lost 4 bases to trimming and J lost 4 bases; unmatched junction nucleotides: 9. The CDR3 sequence is 17 residues long. Germline V gene sequence: CDR1 SGDLS, CDR2 YYNGEE. The CDR3 nucleotides read TGTGCCAGCAGCCCCACCGGGACTAGCGGGTATTACAATGAGCAGTTCTTC. The encoded protein is CASSPTGTSGYYNEQFF.

Remarks on this clone: This specimen includes other DNA sequences encoding the same CDR3. J is TRBJ2-2 and V is TRBV29-1, with D tentatively TRBD2 (5 bases). Germline V lookup: CDR1 SQVTM, CDR2 ANQGSEA. V gave up 4 bases and J gave up 5 bases, with 8 bases separating them. This CDR3 has 12 amino acids. The CDR3 DNA reads as TGCAGCGTTGCCCCGGGGACCGGGGAGCTGTTTTTT. Its protein is CSVAPGTGELFF.

The chain joins TRBV7-9 to TRBJ2-7; D is possibly TRBD2 (6 bases). The CDR3 is made up of 15 amino acids. Trimming stripped 2 bases from V and 2 bases from J, with 13 bases between. The germline gives CDR1 SEHNR, CDR2 FQNEAQ (reference sequence). The CDR3: CASSLQTGGTYEQYF. Here the CDR3 DNA reads TGTGCCAGCAGCTTACAGACTGGAGGGACCTACGAGCAGTACTTC.

The V gene is TRBV4-3, the J gene TRBJ1-1; D is unclear. The CDR3 extends over 16 amino acids. The V end lost 0 bases, the J end lost 1 base, and 12 bases lay between the germline ends. CDR1 is LGHNA and CDR2 is YSLEER in the germline V gene. CDR3 amino acids: CASSQDRFSKNTEAFF. DNA for the CDR3: TGCGCCAGCAGCCAAGACCGTTTTTCCAAGAACACTGAAGCTTTCTTT.

The CDR3, as DNA: TGTGCCAGCAGTTTAGCCGGGAGAGGAGATACGCAGTATTTT. This translates into CASSLAGRGDTQYF. This sequence joins TRBV9 and TRBJ2-3; possibly TRBD2 for D (6 bases). The CDR3 covers 14 residues. In germline, CDR1 is SGDLS, CDR2 YYNGEE. V shed 5 bases and J shed 5 bases, with 15 bases lying between them.

This sequence joins TRBV5-6 and TRBJ1-4; a possible D gene is TRBD1 (6 bases). This CDR3 spans 17 amino acids. CDR1 is SGHDT and CDR2 is YYEEEE in the germline V gene. V lost 0 bases and J 2 bases, leaving 14 bases between the germline ends. The CDR3 DNA is TGTGCCAGCAGCTTGGCCAGGGGAGTAGGGACTAATGAAAAACTGTTTTTT. Its translation: CASSLARGVGTNEKLFF. Full variable domain (outside the CDR3, taken from reference TRBV5-6 and TRBJ1-4): DAGVTQSPTHLIKTRGQQVTLRCSPKSGHDTVSWYQQALGQGPQFIFQYYEEEERQRGNFPDRFSGHQFPNYSSELNVNALLLGDSALYLCASSLARGVGTNEKLFFGSGTQLSVL.

This clone is a singleton in its sample. The genes are TRBV2 and TRBJ1-1; D perhaps matches TRBD1 (5 bases). Per the germline V gene, CDR1 is SNHLY and CDR2 is FYNNEI. The length of the CDR3 is 14 residues. Deletions cut 6 bases from V and 6 bases from J, with 17 bases between. The CDR3 DNA follows: TGTGCCAGCAGCCCTGCGGGGCGCTTCTCTGAAGCTTTCTTT. This codes for CASSPAGRFSEAFF.

Note on this clone: The sample has other DNA sequences that encode this CDR3 too. This chain joins TRBV27 and TRBJ2-6; D perhaps matches TRBD1 (6 bases). Between the trimmed V and J ends, which lost 0 bases and 2 bases, there was a span of 8 bases. The CDR3 runs to 16 residues. Germline V gene data show CDR1 as MNHEY and CDR2 as SMNVEV (reference sequence). The CDR3 nucleotides are TGTGCCAGCAGTTTATCACCAGGGGCTGGGGCCAACGTCCTGACTTTC. This codes for CASSLSPGAGANVLTF.

The V call is TRBV12-5, the J call TRBJ1-2; TRBD1 aligns across 9 bases. The CDR3 consists of 15 residues. The germline V gene encodes CDR1 LGHNT and CDR2 FRNRAP. Trimming cost V 4 bases and J 6 bases; bases outside gene matches: 9. CDR3 protein: CASGSNRQGGDGYTF. CDR3 bases: TGTGCTAGTGGTTCGAACCGACAGGGGGGAGATGGCTACACCTTC.

The chain has TRBV28 and TRBJ1-5; D call uncertain. This CDR3 has 14 amino acids. Trimming removed 7 bases from V and 7 bases from J, with 17 bases in between. Germline V gives CDR1 MDHEN, CDR2 SYDVKM. The CDR3 nucleotides are TGTGCCAGCACGGAGGTCCCACCCCTGCAGCCCCAGCATTTT. Translating it yields CASTEVPPLQPQHF.

CDR3 residues: CAWSGGLDRANEKLFF. The CDR3 DNA sequence: TGTGCCTGGAGTGGGGGTTTGGACAGGGCTAATGAAAAACTGTTTTTT. The rearrangement uses TRBV30 and TRBJ1-4; 8 bases agree with TRBD1. The V gene's germline CDR1 is GTSNPN and CDR2 SVGIG (reference sequence). After removal of 1 base from V and 3 bases from J, the junction contained 7 bases not matched to a gene. This CDR3 region has 16 residues.